This T cell receptor beta chain was sequenced in a study of control samples from healthy donors and cancer patients. This CDR3 region has 14 residues. Germline assignment: CDR1 SGHKS and CDR2 YYEKEE (reference sequence). V shed 3 bases and J 10 bases; nucleotides not matched to a gene: 10. Profiled with immunoSEQ multiplex PCR; TCRdb holds only in-frame clones, not every one. The profile covers about 110,000 clones, with 70% to 85% appearing a single time and around 6.4% taken by the ten largest. This receptor was taken from a man younger than 35 in good health. Input material: blood. The V and J genes are TRBV5-5 and TRBJ2-1; TRBD1 matches 7 bases. CDR3 residues: CASSSSTGRVEQFF. DNA of the CDR3: TGTGCCAGCAGCTCCTCGACAGGGCGCGTAGAGCAGTTCTTC.